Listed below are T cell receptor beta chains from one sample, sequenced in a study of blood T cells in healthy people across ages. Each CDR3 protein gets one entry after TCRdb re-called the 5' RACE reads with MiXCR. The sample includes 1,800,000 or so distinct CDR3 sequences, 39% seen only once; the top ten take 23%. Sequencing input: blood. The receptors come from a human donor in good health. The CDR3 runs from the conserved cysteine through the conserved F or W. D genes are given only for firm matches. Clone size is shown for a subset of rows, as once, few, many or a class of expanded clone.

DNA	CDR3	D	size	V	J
TGTGCCAGCAGCTTCCGGACAGGGGCTTCCAAACACAATGAGCAGTTCTTC	CASSFRTGASKHNEQFF	TRBD1	NA	TRBV7-9	TRBJ2-1
TGTGCCATCAGTGAGTCGACTCAGACCAACACTGAAGCTTTCTTT	CAISESTQTNTEAFF	NA	NA	TRBV10-3	TRBJ1-1
TGCAGTGCCTTACCAGGGGCGGGTAGCAATCAGCCCCAGCATTTT	CSALPGAGSNQPQHF	NA	NA	TRBV20-1	TRBJ1-5
TGCAGTGCCTCCTCCGGGACAGGGGATGAAAAACTGTTTTTT	CSASSGTGDEKLFF	TRBD1	NA	TRBV20-1	TRBJ1-4
TGCAGCGCTGTCCCAGGCACTGAAGCTTTCTTT	CSAVPGTEAFF	NA	once	TRBV29-1	TRBJ1-1
TGTGCCAGCAGCGTGCCTGACAGCGATTGGGACACCATATATTTT	CASSVPDSDWDTIYF	NA	once	TRBV9	TRBJ1-3
TGTGCCAGCAGCTGGGGCCAAAAGATCCGGACAGGGAACAATCAGCCCCAGCATTTT	CASSWGQKIRTGNNQPQHF	TRBD1	NA	TRBV7-2	TRBJ1-5
TGTGCCAGCAGGGTACAGGGAGGAGCGGATGGCTACACCTTC	CASRVQGGADGYTF	NA	NA	TRBV12-3/TRBV12-4	TRBJ1-2
TGTGCCAGCAGTTACACGTCATTATTTGAAACTCGAGCTTTCTTT	CASSYTSLFETRAFF	NA	once	TRBV6-5	TRBJ1-1
TGCAGTGCTAGATCCCACCGGGGGGGCCCCACAGATACGCAGTATTTT	CSARSHRGGPTDTQYF	TRBD2	few	TRBV20-1	TRBJ2-3
TGTGCTAGTGGTTTGGTACGCGGGAGGGAATGCTACGAGCAGTACTTC	CASGLVRGRECYEQYF	TRBD2	NA	TRBV12-5	TRBJ2-7
TGTGCCAGCAGTTTAGCGCTCCTGTTAGAGCAGTACTTC	CASSLALLLEQYF	NA	NA	TRBV12-3/TRBV12-4	TRBJ2-7
TGTGCCAGCAGCTTAGGGGGAGGGCAGGCGAACACTGAAGCTTTCTTT	CASSLGGGQANTEAFF	NA	few	TRBV7-2	TRBJ1-1
TGTGCCAGCAGCTTGAGAATAGGGGGAGAGACCCAGTACTTC	CASSLRIGGETQYF	NA	NA	TRBV7-2	TRBJ2-5
TGTGCCAGCAGTCCCACGGGGCTCGATTCACCCCTCCACTTT	CASSPTGLDSPLHF	NA	NA	TRBV28	TRBJ1-6
TGTGCCAGCAGCCCCCGGACAGGGTTCCCGGATACGCAGTATTTT	CASSPRTGFPDTQYF	TRBD1	NA	TRBV7-8	TRBJ2-3
TGTGCCAGCAGCTTGAACTTGCCTGAGGATACGCAGTATTTT	CASSLNLPEDTQYF	NA	NA	TRBV7-9	TRBJ2-3
TGCAGTGCTATGACAGGGCTTGGAAACACCATATATTTT	CSAMTGLGNTIYF	TRBD1	once	TRBV20-1	TRBJ1-3
TGCAGTGCTAGTTCCTGGGAGAACACTGAAGCTTTCTTT	CSASSWENTEAFF	NA	NA	TRBV20-1	TRBJ1-1
TGTGCCAGCACAAAGCGCCTAGCGGGTGTCGGGGGGGGAGATACGCAGTATTTT	CASTKRLAGVGGGDTQYF	TRBD2	many	TRBV6-1	TRBJ2-3
TGTGCCAGCAGTGAGGTAGCGGTCTCCTACGAGCAGTACTTC	CASSEVAVSYEQYF	NA	few	TRBV2	TRBJ2-7
TGTGCCATCAGTGACCCTCACACTCGCACAGATACGCAGTATTTT	CAISDPHTRTDTQYF	NA	NA	TRBV10-3	TRBJ2-3
TGTGCCAGCAGTGAAAGAGGAAGGATCCACTTT	CASSERGRIHF	NA	NA	TRBV12-3/TRBV12-4	TRBJ1-6
TGCAGTGCTAGAGAGGGGGGTGCCCACAATGAGCAGTTCTTC	CSAREGGAHNEQFF	NA	few	TRBV20-1	TRBJ2-1
TGCGCCAGCATCGGGGGCTCCCCCTACAATGAGCAGTTCTTC	CASIGGSPYNEQFF	NA	NA	TRBV5-1	TRBJ2-1
TGTGCCAGCAGGTCGGGACTAGCGGGACTACAAAGCTCCTACAATGAGCAGTTCTTC	CASRSGLAGLQSSYNEQFF	TRBD2	few	TRBV7-9	TRBJ2-1
TGCGCCAGCAGCCAAGACAGGACAGGGGGTCTTGAGCAGTACTTC	CASSQDRTGGLEQYF	TRBD1	NA	TRBV4-3	TRBJ2-4
TGTGCCAGCAGTTTCAGGGACGGCGGATGGGACGAGCAGTACTTC	CASSFRDGGWDEQYF	NA	few	TRBV12-3/TRBV12-4	TRBJ2-7
TGTGCCAGCAGCTTAGGGGGGGATTTAACCTACGAGCAGTACTTC	CASSLGGDLTYEQYF	NA	few	TRBV7-2	TRBJ2-7
TGCAGTGCTACGGGGGCCTCCTACGAGCAGTACTTC	CSATGASYEQYF	NA	many	TRBV20-1	TRBJ2-7
TGCAGTGCTAGAGGTAGCGGGGGGTTTCAAGAGACCCAGTACTTC	CSARGSGGFQETQYF	TRBD2	few	TRBV20-1	TRBJ2-5
TGTGCCAGCAGCTTCCACAGCTCCTACGAGCAGTACTTC	CASSFHSSYEQYF	NA	many	TRBV3-1	TRBJ2-7
TGTGCCAGCAGTTACAGCCGGGACAGGGGAGGAGATACGCAGTATTTT	CASSYSRDRGGDTQYF	TRBD1	once	TRBV6-2/TRBV6-3	TRBJ2-3
TGCGCCAGCAGCCAAGATCACAGGGGGGGCGCGAAGACCCAGTACTTC	CASSQDHRGGAKTQYF	NA	NA	TRBV4-3	TRBJ2-5
TGCAGTGCTAGAAGGGAAGGGTTCGGGGGCAATCAGCCCCAGCATTTT	CSARREGFGGNQPQHF	NA	NA	TRBV20-1	TRBJ1-5
TGCGCCAGCAGCGCAGGAAGACTCGGCCTTCACTATGGCTACACCTTC	CASSAGRLGLHYGYTF	NA	once	TRBV5-1	TRBJ1-2
TGTGCCAGCAGCCTTCAGGGTATAAGAACTGAAGCTTTCTTT	CASSLQGIRTEAFF	NA	NA	TRBV7-8	TRBJ1-1
TGCAGTGCTACGAAAAGGACTAGCGGGGGGATCACAGATACGCAGTATTTT	CSATKRTSGGITDTQYF	TRBD2	NA	TRBV20-1	TRBJ2-3
TGTGCCATCAGTGCCGTAGGGACCCTCTACGGGCAGTACTTC	CAISAVGTLYGQYF	NA	NA	TRBV10-3	TRBJ2-7
TGTGCCAGCAGCCCGCCCGGTTGGCCGGGGGGCTACACCTTC	CASSPPGWPGGYTF	NA	few	TRBV6-5	TRBJ1-2
TGTGCCAGCAGTTTTGGGTCAGGGTCCGCCGGGGAGCTGTTTTTT	CASSFGSGSAGELFF	NA	NA	TRBV27	TRBJ2-2
TGTGCCAGCAGCCAAGCGGTAGTTAGGGTCAGCCAAGAGACCCAGTACTTC	CASSQAVVRVSQETQYF	NA	few	TRBV3-1	TRBJ2-5
TGTGCCAGCAGTTTAACCCTATCGAAACGGGAGCAGTTCTTC	CASSLTLSKREQFF	NA	NA	TRBV28	TRBJ2-1
TGCAGCGTCTACTCGGGACAGGGCTTTGAAGCTTTCTTT	CSVYSGQGFEAFF	TRBD1	few	TRBV29-1	TRBJ1-1
TGTGCCAGCAGTTACAGGGTAGGGGAGCAGTTCTTC	CASSYRVGEQFF	NA	many	TRBV6-2/TRBV6-3	TRBJ2-1
TGTGCCAGCAGTTATGTGGGTCAGCTGGAGACCCAGTACTTC	CASSYVGQLETQYF	NA	NA	TRBV6-2/TRBV6-3	TRBJ2-5